This T cell receptor beta chain was sequenced for a study of blood T cell repertoires in COVID-19. Turning to the study itself: The United States, Italy and Spain supplied acute and convalescent COVID-19 samples.

Trimming at V came to 0 bases and at J to 7 bases, leaving 8 bases not matched to a gene. CDR1 and CDR2 from the germline V gene are SGHDN and FVKESK. The CDR3 runs to 16 residues. Recruits, aged roughly 18 to 90 years, lived in roughly 22 US areas. What the recovered Cohort 3 donors had was two negative PCRs, clearance, or symptom resolution. This clone turned up a few times. Original processing notes: Estimated nucleated cell counts came from reference gene primer amplification. Here immunoSEQ multiplex PCR was the method, and the copy in TCRdb shows in-frame clones only, minus some. V, J and clone size are taken as reported in that table, and D and trimming were inferred from the DNA itself. Here the sample spans roughly 200,000 clones, about 85% being singletons.

The clonotype originates from a man aged 40-49 years who had recovered from COVID-19. The chain joins TRBV14 to TRBJ2-7; 11 bases fit TRBD2. The sample was PBMCs or T cells enriched from blood (not recorded which). The CDR3 sequence is CASSQDYLAGGVEQYF. Written as DNA, the CDR3 is TGTGCCAGCAGCCAAGACTACCTAGCGGGAGGAGTAGAGCAGTACTTC. The complete variable domain, with remaining parts taken from reference TRBV14 and TRBJ2-7, reads EAGVTQFPSHSVIEKGQTVTLRCDPISGHDNLYWYRRVMGKEIKFLLHFVKESKQDESGMPNNRFLAERTGGTYSTLKVQPAELEDSGVYFCASSQDYLAGGVEQYFGPGTRLTVT.